Listed below are T cell receptor beta chains from one sample, sequenced in a study of CD8+ T cells in alopecia areata. TCRdb's table, derived via immunoSEQ multiplex PCR, lists solely in-frame clones and lacks some. The sample records about 180,000 clones, approximately 50% being singletons. Here the sequenced sample was CD8+ T cells sorted from blood, taken between weeks 51 and 54, from a patient treated with tofacitinib. The origin of the receptors is a human donor with alopecia areata. The CDR3 runs from the conserved cysteine through the conserved F or W. The D gene is left open where the match is weak. Clone size is stated in some rows and not others, as once, few, many or a class when expanded.

>TRBJ1-1|NA|15|TRBV18|few
CASSLPGTYVTEAFF
TGTGCCAGCTCCCTCCCGGGGACCTACGTTACTGAAGCTTTCTTT
>TRBJ2-1|TRBD1|16|TRBV4-3|few
CASSHHRDRANNEQFF
TGCGCCAGCAGCCATCACCGGGACAGGGCTAACAATGAGCAGTTCTTC
>TRBJ1-5|NA|15|TRBV7-8|NA
CASSLQGKGNQPQHF
TGTGCCAGCAGCTTACAGGGGAAGGGCAATCAGCCCCAGCATTTT
>TRBJ2-6|NA|16|TRBV15|few
CATSRDLGSGANVLTF
TGTGCCACCAGCAGAGATCTCGGCTCTGGGGCCAACGTCCTGACTTTC
>TRBJ2-2|TRBD2|14|TRBV29-1|NA
CSVATGGVAGELFF
TGCAGCGTAGCCACCGGGGGGGTTGCCGGGGAGCTGTTTTTT
>TRBJ2-1|TRBD2|15|TRBV6-5|NA
CASSRGEPRYNEQFF
TGTGCCAGCAGTCGGGGGGAGCCCCGCTACAATGAGCAGTTCTTC
>TRBJ1-1|TRBD1|16|TRBV5-4|NA
CASSQGTGAGETEAFF
TGCGCCAGCAGCCAAGGGACAGGGGCGGGGGAAACTGAAGCTTTCTTT
>TRBJ2-5|NA|16|TRBV7-7|NA
CASSSSTGFGQETQYF
TGTGCTAGCAGCTCTTCAACAGGGTTTGGTCAAGAGACCCAGTACTTC
>TRBJ2-2|NA|15|TRBV15|NA
CATRGPPGDTGELFF
TGTGCCACCAGAGGACCGCCGGGGGACACCGGGGAGCTGTTTTTT
>TRBJ1-5|NA|16|TRBV30|NA
CAWSVVSDGPNQPQHF
TGTGCCTGGAGCGTCGTGTCGGACGGCCCTAATCAGCCCCAGCATTTT
>TRBJ2-4|NA|15|TRBV9|NA
CASSPSMIAKNIQYF
TGTGCCAGCAGCCCTTCGATGATAGCCAAAAACATTCAGTACTTC
>TRBJ2-1|NA|15|TRBV7-9|NA
CASSLTSSSYNEQFF
TGTGCCAGCAGCTTAACCAGCAGCTCCTACAATGAGCAGTTCTTC
>TRBJ2-4|NA|14|TRBV12-5|NA
CASGLGGTKNIQYF
TGTGCTAGTGGTTTGGGGGGTACCAAAAACATTCAGTACTTC
>TRBJ2-5|NA|14|TRBV7-9|NA
CASSLETLQETQYF
TGTGCCAGCAGCTTAGAAACTTTACAAGAGACCCAGTACTTC
>TRBJ2-1|NA|14|TRBV15|NA
CATSRAESNNEQFF
TGTGCCACCAGCAGAGCCGAGAGTAACAATGAGCAGTTCTTC
>TRBJ2-7|TRBD1|14|TRBV2|few
CASSRDRVTYEQYF
TGTGCCAGCAGCCGGGACAGGGTAACCTACGAGCAGTACTTC
>TRBJ2-2|NA|15|TRBV7-9|NA
CASISSGKNTGELFF
TGTGCCAGCATCTCCTCCGGCAAGAACACCGGGGAGCTGTTTTTT
>TRBJ1-2|TRBD1|16|TRBV29-1|NA
CSVGPGQGTPVGGYTF
TGCAGCGTTGGCCCGGGACAGGGGACACCAGTTGGGGGCTACACCTTC
>TRBJ2-3|NA|11|TRBV18|NA
CASSKGDTQYF
TGTGCCAGCTCCAAGGGGGATACGCAGTATTTT
>TRBJ1-5|NA|13|TRBV5-4|few
CASSMGGYQPQHF
TGTGCCAGCAGTATGGGGGGTTACCAGCCCCAGCATTTT
>TRBJ1-6|NA|20|TRBV18|NA
CASSPRKTDSRGSYNSPLHF
TGTGCCAGCTCACCAAGGAAGACCGATTCCAGGGGATCTTATAATTCACCCCTCCACTTT
>TRBJ1-1|NA|14|TRBV4-1|NA
CASSQVGENTEAFF
TGCGCCAGCAGCCAAGTCGGAGAGAACACTGAAGCTTTCTTT
>TRBJ1-1|NA|12|TRBV5-1|NA
CASHSGGTEAFF
TGCGCCAGCCACTCGGGGGGCACTGAAGCTTTCTTT
>TRBJ2-7|NA|15|TRBV10-2|NA
CASSEVGSSKYEQYF
TGCGCCAGCAGTGAGGTCGGCAGCAGCAAGTACGAGCAGTACTTC